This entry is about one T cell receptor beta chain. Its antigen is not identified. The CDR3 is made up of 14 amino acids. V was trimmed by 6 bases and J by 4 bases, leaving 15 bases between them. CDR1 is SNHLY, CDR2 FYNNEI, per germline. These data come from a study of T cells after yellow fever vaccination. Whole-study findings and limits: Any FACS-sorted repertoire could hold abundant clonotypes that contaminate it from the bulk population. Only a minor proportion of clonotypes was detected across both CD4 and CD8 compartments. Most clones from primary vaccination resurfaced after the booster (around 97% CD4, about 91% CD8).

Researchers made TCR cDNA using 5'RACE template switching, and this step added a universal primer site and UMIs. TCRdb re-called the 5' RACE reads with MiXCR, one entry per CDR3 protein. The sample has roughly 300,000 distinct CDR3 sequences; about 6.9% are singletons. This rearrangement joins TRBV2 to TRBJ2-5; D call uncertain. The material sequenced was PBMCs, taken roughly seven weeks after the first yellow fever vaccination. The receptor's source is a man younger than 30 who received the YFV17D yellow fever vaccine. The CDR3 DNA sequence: TGTGCCAGCAGGGCGAAAGGGTCGGGAGAGACCCAGTACTTC. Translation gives CASRAKGSGETQYF.